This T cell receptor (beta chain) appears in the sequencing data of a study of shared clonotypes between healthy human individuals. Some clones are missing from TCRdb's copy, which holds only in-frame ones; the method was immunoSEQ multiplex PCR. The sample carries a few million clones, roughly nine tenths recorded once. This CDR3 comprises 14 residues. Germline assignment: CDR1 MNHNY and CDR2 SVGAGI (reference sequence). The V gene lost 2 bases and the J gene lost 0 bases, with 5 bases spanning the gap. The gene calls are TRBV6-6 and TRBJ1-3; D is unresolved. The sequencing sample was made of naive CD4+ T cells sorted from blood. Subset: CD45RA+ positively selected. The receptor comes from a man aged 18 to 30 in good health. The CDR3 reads CASSYGDSGNTIYF. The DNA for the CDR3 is TGTGCCAGCAGTTACGGGGACTCTGGAAACACCATATATTTT.